This T cell receptor beta chain was sequenced for a study of OX40 agonist ivuxolimab in advanced cancers. Whole-study context: Earlier anti-PD-1, anti-PD-L1 or anti-CTLA-4 therapy was permitted; roughly 37% had received some.

Method: immunoSEQ multiplex PCR; TCRdb's copy keeps in-frame clones and lacks some. The sample holds about 61,000 clones, about nine tenths seen once. Germline CDR1 and CDR2: MNHNS and SASEGT. The CDR3 consists of 14 residues. V lost 6 bases and J 2 bases, leaving 10 bases between the germline ends. This clone has a single count. The antigen is undetermined. Notes on the study in general: At 0.1 to 3.0 mg/kg, clonal expansion of CD4+ and CD8+ blood T cells had occurred by week 6. Clonal expansion in partial responders at 0.1-3.0 mg/kg ranked among the lowest.

Sampling times: baseline, cycle 4 day 1, cycle 7 day 1. This chain joins TRBV6-1 and TRBJ2-2; D gene uncertain. The receptor comes from an adult with an advanced solid tumor such as melanoma, head and neck, liver or kidney cancer. The specimen comprised CD4+ or CD8+ T cells sorted from blood, sampled in a trial of the OX40 agonist ivuxolimab. CDR3 in DNA: TGTGCCAGCAGGCTAGACCCAAACACCGGGGAGCTGTTTTTT. Translated: CASRLDPNTGELFF.